This T cell receptor beta chain emerged from a study of blood T cell repertoires in COVID-19 (dated by TCRdb to about 2020). Background on the whole study: Samples from collaborators originated in the United States, Italy and Spain and spanned both the acute and convalescent phases of COVID-19. Nearly every sample came with metadata listing a de-identified subject ID, COVID-19 status, age in years and sex. The repertoires were made available in a free public database intended to serve as a resource for research on the immune response to SARS-CoV-2. The prospective study material was composed of cDNA or gDNA derived from T cells, B-cell-depleted T cells, or PBMCs. HLA class I and class II types, where available, came from metadata supplied by the sample provider rather than from assay-based typing. Samples were obtained from the ongoing ImmuneRACE study (first 160 participants) and from approximately 1,200 subjects provided by 6 global collaborators. The dataset comprised deeply sampled blood TCRbeta repertoires from subjects exposed to, actively infected with, or recovered from COVID-19. On the study overall, not on this receptor specifically: Clinical and demographic metadata were provided uncurated, with the amount varying by source and participant.

This clone occurred a few times. The antigen it recognizes is unknown. Base-call qualities are not available, and no considerably larger clone is one nucleotide away. The immunoSEQ Assay, a bias-controlled multiplex PCR, was used to amplify TCRbeta CDR3 regions from genomic DNA. In the original analysis: Nucleated cell counts per sample were estimated from amplification of reference gene primers within the assay. To quantify the absolute abundance of each unique TCRbeta CDR3 rearrangement, sequence reads were collapsed and filtered. For each sample, productive Simpson clonality was calculated as the square root of Simpson's diversity index across productive rearrangements. TCRdb took over this immuneACCESS table, retaining in-frame rearrangements with V and J assigned. Such tables are incomplete; in checked studies, under half of the missing clones stem from an unresolved V gene, and the remainder is unexplained. V and J calls and clone size are as listed in that table; D and trimming were resolved from the DNA. The sample contains 55,000 to 80,000 clones, 70% to 90% of them found a single time. Roughly 28% of the sample goes to the ten largest clones.

The CDR3 holds 12 amino acids from the cysteine to the phenylalanine. Solely the CDR3 DNA is kept, with 36 bases framed from the first base. For CDR1 and CDR2, the germline V gene lists MDHEN and SYDVKM. A distance of 18 bases separates the germline ends of V and J, which lose 6 bases and 13 bases respectively. Each collaborating institution followed its own protocols to collect whole blood in K2EDTA tubes. For TCRbeta analysis, collaborators shipped samples in one of three forms: frozen whole blood, isolated PBMCs, or DNA extracted from either of those sample types. Source material: peripheral blood. The TCR was taken from a man over 45 with acute or convalescent COVID-19. The chain is assembled from TRBV28 and TRBJ1-1, with the D gene not confidently named. The CDR3 protein: CASSQRDFYGFF. The DNA sequence is as follows: TGTGCCAGCAGCCAAAGAGACTTCTATGGTTTCTTT.